This T cell receptor (beta chain) was documented in a study of a mutant IDH1 vaccine in newly diagnosed glioma. The sample's time point: week 47, end of study. Alongside topical imiquimod, each dose of vaccine comprised 300 ug of mutant IDH1 20-mer peptide. The study gave patients eight vaccinations in weeks 1, 3, 5, 7, 11, 15, 19, 23. Every donor had a new WHO grade 3 or 4 astrocytoma that was IDH1-mutant, with loss of nuclear ATRX. The germline V gene has CDR1 MRHNA and CDR2 SNTAGT. The V gene end was trimmed by 6 bases and the J gene end by 4 bases; junction bases not matched to a gene: 8. The CDR3 spans 14 residues. Using immunoSEQ multiplex PCR, the repertoire was profiled, and TCRdb retains in-frame clones only, with some absent. The sample shows just over 60,000 clones, roughly four fifths of them seen only once. As to this clone: Its specificity is unknown.

The clonotype originates from a man aged 30-40 years with glioma. The sequenced sample was PBMCs, obtained from a glioma patient whose treatment included an IDH1 peptide vaccine. The rearrangement uses TRBV6-4 and TRBJ1-1; 7 nucleotides line up with TRBD1. CDR3 sequence: CASSLTGESTEAFF. CDR3 DNA sequence: TGTGCCAGCAGCCTAACAGGGGAGAGCACTGAAGCTTTCTTT.